The 11 T cell receptor beta chains listed next were all sequenced from one sample in a study of OX40 agonist ivuxolimab in advanced cancers. Sequencing used immunoSEQ multiplex PCR; TCRdb keeps in-frame clones, though not all of them. The sample gives about 68,000 clones, about 82% of which show up once; about a tenth is in the top ten. The sequencing used CD4+ or CD8+ T cells sorted from blood, collected in a trial of the OX40 agonist ivuxolimab. The receptors were gathered from an adult with an advanced solid tumor such as melanoma, head and neck, liver or kidney cancer.

The chain carries TRBV5-1 and TRBJ1-3; 7 nucleotides line up with TRBD1. Per germline, CDR1 SGHRS and CDR2 YFSETQ. With V trimmed by 0 bases and J by 0 bases, 3 bases remained unmatched. The CDR3 runs to 16 residues. In DNA form, the CDR3 reads TGCGCCAGCAGCTTGGGGACAGGCCTCTCTGGAAACACCATATATTTT. It encodes CASSLGTGLSGNTIYF.

In its sample, this clone was seen a few times. The genes are TRBV19 and TRBJ1-3; no definite D call. The CDR3 runs to 15 residues. CDR1 and CDR2 from the germline V gene are LNHDA and SQIVND (reference sequence). V was shortened by 4 bases and J by 0 bases, with 10 bases between the two germline ends. DNA of the CDR3: TGTGCCAGTAGTACGCACAGAAGCTCTGGAAACACCATATATTTT. It encodes CASSTHRSSGNTIYF. Full variable domain (remainder filled in from reference TRBV19 and TRBJ1-3): DGGITQSPKYLFRKEGQNVTLSCEQNLNHDAMYWYRQDPGQGLRLIYYSQIVNDFQKGDIAEGYSVSREKKESFPLTVTSAQKNPTAFYLCASSTHRSSGNTIYFGEGSWLTVV.

The V gene is TRBV2, the J gene TRBJ2-7; maybe TRBD2 (6 bases). V was clipped by 2 bases and J by 3 bases, with 11 bases between them. Germline V lookup: CDR1 SNHLY, CDR2 FYNNEI. This CDR3 has 14 amino acids. The CDR3 nucleotides read TGTGCCAGCAGTGAATCGGTAGCGGTCTACGAGCAGTACGTC. It encodes CASSESVAVYEQYV.

The rearrangement uses TRBV5-1 and TRBJ2-5, with TRBD1 matching 7 bases. This CDR3 contains 15 residues. Germline loops: CDR1 SGHRS, CDR2 YFSETQ. With V trimmed by 4 bases and J by 5 bases, 11 bases remained unmatched. The CDR3 coding sequence is TGCGCCAGCAGCGGTGGGACAGACCGGTGGGAGACCCAGTACTTC. Protein product: CASSGGTDRWETQYF.

The gene calls are TRBV6-1 and TRBJ1-5; D possibly corresponds to TRBD1 (6 bases). CDR1 MNHNS and CDR2 SASEGT come from the germline V gene. V gave up 2 bases and J gave up 6 bases, with 20 bases separating them. The length of the CDR3 is 17 residues. CDR3 DNA sequence: TGTGCCAGCAGTGAAAGGCGGGGGGCAGGGACAATTCAGCCCCAGCATTTT. Translated, it gives CASSERRGAGTIQPQHF.

The chain combines TRBV7-2 with TRBJ2-3; 7 nucleotides agree with TRBD1. With 1 base clipped from V and 6 bases from J, the junction kept 7 bases outside the gene matches. The CDR3 runs to 15 residues. The germline gives CDR1 SGHTA, CDR2 FQGNSA. Here the CDR3 reads CASSLGRTGRDTQYF. The CDR3 DNA follows: TGTGCCAGCAGCTTAGGCAGGACAGGCAGGGATACGCAGTATTTT. Using reference TRBV7-2 and TRBJ2-3 for the parts outside the CDR3, the full variable domain is GAGVSQSPSNKVTEKGKDVELRCDPISGHTALYWYRQSLGQGLEFLIYFQGNSAPDKSGLPSDRFSAERTGGSVSTLTIQRTQQEDSAVYLCASSLGRTGRDTQYFGPGTRLTVL.

J is TRBJ2-4 and V is TRBV13, with TRBD1 matching 7 bases. Germline V lookup: CDR1 PRHDT, CDR2 FYEKMQ (reference sequence). The CDR3 totals 14 residues. V gave up 4 bases and J gave up 6 bases; unmatched junction bases: 6. CDR3 nucleotides: TGTGCCAGCAGCTCCACAGGGGTTGGAAACATTCAGTACTTC. It yields the protein CASSSTGVGNIQYF.

The chain recombines TRBV7-2 with TRBJ2-2, with D unclear. Germline CDR1 is SGHTA and CDR2 is FQGNSA. The CDR3 consists of 15 residues. The V gene lost 3 bases and the J gene lost 0 bases, with 8 bases spanning the gap. CDR3 in DNA: TGTGCCAGCAGCTTCGGCACTACGAACACCGGGGAGCTGTTTTTT. Its translation: CASSFGTTNTGELFF.

The chain combines TRBV6-5 with TRBJ1-2; 8 positions match TRBD1. The junction had 7 bases not matched to a gene; V was cut back by 6 bases and J by 7 bases. The CDR3 covers 13 residues. The germline V gene encodes CDR1 MNHEY and CDR2 SVGAGI. CDR3 in DNA: TGTGCCAGCAGCAAGACAGGGGACCGTGGCTACACCTTC. As protein: CASSKTGDRGYTF.

J is TRBJ2-2 and V is TRBV7-9; D is perhaps TRBD1 or TRBD2 (5 bases each). The ends were cut back, 2 bases at V and 12 bases at J, with 19 bases in the middle. The V gene's germline CDR1 is SEHNR and CDR2 FQNEAQ (reference sequence). CDR3 length: 15 amino acids. The CDR3 DNA is TGTGCCAGCAGCTTAACCTCCGGGGCCATCGTCCAGCTGTTTTTT. Residues: CASSLTSGAIVQLFF.

V usage is TRBV6-1 and J usage is TRBJ2-1, with D maybe TRBD1 (5 bases). This CDR3 has 15 residues. V was shortened by 8 bases and J by 6 bases, with 20 bases between the two germline ends. Per germline, CDR1 MNHNS and CDR2 SASEGT. CDR3 sequence (DNA): TGTGCCAGCGGATCTCAGGGTACTAACCCCAATGAGCAGTTCTTC. As protein: CASGSQGTNPNEQFF.